This TCR beta chain was captured in a study of brain T cells in children with intractable seizures (dated by TCRdb to the early 2020s). With regard to the full study: As a first screen for immune gene transcripts, resected brain tissue from some 50 pediatric epilepsy surgery cases was run on a NanoString immunology panel. Among the approximately twelve selected surgery cases, pre-surgery blood was additionally sequenced for eight, leaving four cases with brain tissue only.

The time point label, as the study defines it: blood from clinic visit 5 months post-surgery; TSC patient then seizure free. The surgery cases that showed the highest brain T cell transcript signatures were chosen for TCR beta chain sequencing of brain tissue, and of blood when it was available. Before surgery, patients had received at least one anti-epileptic drug. The TCR-sequenced patients were children whose drug-resistant epilepsy was caused by tuberous sclerosis complex, focal cortical dysplasia, Rasmussen encephalitis or hemimegalencephaly. The Monarch genomic DNA purification kit was used to extract bulk genomic DNA from unsorted brain tissue and whole blood. What the study reported, not specific to this receptor: Viral specificity was inferred solely from CDR3 sequence similarity, and the HCMV serostatus of the patients was not known. Sequencing depth differed between pre- and post-surgery blood, so clones missing from the pre-surgery sample may reflect undersampling.

As for this clone: Its target antigen remains unknown. Base qualities are not provided; no much larger clone lies one nucleotide away.

Trimming takes 1 base from V and 0 bases from J, and the germline ends sit 10 bases apart. Spanning cysteine to phenylalanine, the CDR3 consists of 15 amino acids. Only CDR3 DNA is held: 45 bases, read in frame from base 1. The germline V gene gives CDR1 as MGHRA and CDR2 as YSYEKL. The immunoSEQ assay was used to generate TCR beta chain sequences from genomic DNA. Per the source publication's procedure: CDR3 sequences that did not begin with the conserved framework cysteine at position 104 were removed manually. Clonality was calculated as one minus the normalized Shannon's Diversity Index, with values ranging from 0 (maximal diversity) to 1 (oligoclonal). Chi-squared comparison-of-proportions tests were used to check whether the frequency of the same CDR3 differed between samples, for example brain versus blood. Public clonotypes were identified by searching immuneACCESS, and similarity to known antiviral clonotypes was assessed with the VDJdb browser. Not all clones reach the TCRdb copy of this immuneACCESS table, which keeps in-frame sequences only. Checked studies attribute under half of the gap to unresolved V genes and leave the rest unexplained. Clonal size and the V and J genes are those of that table, whereas D and trimming came from the DNA. Present in this sample are about 320,000 clones, 85% to 95% of which were seen just once. Of the sample, 5% to 7% is held by the ten largest clones.

Rearrangement joined TRBV4-1 to TRBJ2-7, with a tentative D gene TRBD1 over 6 matching bases. Sequencing used peripheral blood, obtained 4 to 6 months after surgery. The sequence came from a boy under two years old with tuberous sclerosis and intractable seizures. The CDR3 region has the sequence CASSQVTGPSYEQYF. At the DNA level, the sequence is TGCGCCAGCAGCCAAGTTACAGGGCCCTCCTACGAGCAGTACTTC.